This entry lists 30 T cell receptor beta chains sequenced from one sample in a study of T cell responses to AZD1222 COVID-19 vaccine. Repertoires were generated with immunoSEQ multiplex PCR, while TCRdb's copy carries only in-frame clones and drops some. The table lists 97,000 or so clones, more than 75% of them singletons. The material was peripheral blood, obtained on day 0 of AZD1222 vaccination. The receptor source for this set is an adult in good health.

The rearrangement links TRBV7-2 to TRBJ1-5, with D uncertain. V was shortened by 5 bases and J by 3 bases, with 14 bases between the two germline ends. This CDR3 is built from 15 residues. CDR1 and CDR2 (germline): SGHTA, FQGNSA. CDR3 bases: TGTGCCAGCAGCCAAGGCCTACAGCACAATCAGCCCCAGCATTTT. As protein: CASSQGLQHNQPQHF.

The V gene is TRBV9, the J gene TRBJ2-5; 10 positions agree with TRBD2. V trimming: 0 bases; J trimming: 4 bases; junction bases outside the gene matches: 6. This CDR3 is 16 amino acids long. Per germline, CDR1 SGDLS and CDR2 YYNGEE. In DNA, the CDR3 is TGTGCCAGCAGCGTAGGAATAGCGGGAGGCACAGAGACCCAGTACTTC. Residues: CASSVGIAGGTETQYF.

This clone was recorded once. A junction end diverges from the germline sequence, so it may reflect a read error. The chain joins TRBV3-1 (or the pseudogene TRBV3-2) to TRBJ2-1, with 9 bases matching TRBD2. This CDR3 has 18 amino acids. Germline CDR1 reads LGHDT; CDR2 reads YNNKEL (reference sequence). For the CDR3, the DNA is TGTACCAGCAGCCATCCTTTAGCGGGAGTCCAAATTGGGAGTGAGCAGTTCTTC. The encoded protein is CTSSHPLAGVQIGSEQFF.

This chain connects TRBV7-2 to TRBJ2-7, with D perhaps given as TRBD1 or TRBD2 (5 bases each). The germline V and J ends were trimmed by 5 bases and 5 bases, with 16 bases remaining between them. The CDR3 runs to 14 residues. Germline-derived CDR1 and CDR2 are SGHTA and FQGNSA. The CDR3 here is CASSLGTPGDEQYF. CDR3 nucleotides: TGTGCCAGCAGCCTCGGGACCCCGGGCGACGAGCAGTACTTC.

The V gene is TRBV5-5, the J gene TRBJ2-7; D possibly uses TRBD1 or TRBD2 (5 bases each). Germline values: CDR1 SGHKS, CDR2 YYEKEE (reference sequence). The CDR3 totals 16 residues. Trimming stripped 1 base from V and 0 bases from J, with 14 bases between. The CDR3 is CASSLNPGRSSYEQYF. In DNA, the CDR3 is TGTGCCAGCAGCTTGAACCCGGGACGGAGCTCCTACGAGCAGTACTTC.

This clone is a singleton in its sample. The rearrangement joins TRBV28 to TRBJ1-3; D remains unclear. The CDR3 loop spans 12 amino acids. The V and J ends lost 4 bases and 8 bases respectively, with 9 bases between them. Germline assignment: CDR1 MDHEN and CDR2 SYDVKM. The CDR3 protein is CASSSSPDTIYF. In DNA form, the CDR3 reads TGTGCCAGCAGTTCCAGCCCGGACACCATATATTTT.

V usage is TRBV30 and J usage is TRBJ1-2; a possible D gene is TRBD1 (5 bases). This CDR3 comprises 17 residues. Germline V gene data show CDR1 as GTSNPN and CDR2 as SVGIG (reference sequence). Deletions cut 0 bases from V and 1 base from J, with 18 bases between. The CDR3 here is CAWSVKGRGIGNYGYTF. CDR3 bases: TGTGCCTGGAGTGTTAAGGGGAGGGGTATTGGTAACTATGGCTACACCTTC.

The gene calls are TRBV5-1 and TRBJ2-1; 12 nucleotides align to TRBD2. Trimming took 3 bases from V and 2 from J; bases not matched to a gene: 3. The CDR3 is made up of 16 amino acids. Per the germline V gene, CDR1 is SGHRS and CDR2 is YFSETQ. The CDR3 loop is CASSSASGRAYNEQFF. The CDR3 nucleotides are TGCGCCAGCAGCTCCGCTAGCGGGAGGGCCTACAATGAGCAGTTCTTC.

The rearrangement joins TRBV19 to TRBJ1-5, with D perhaps TRBD1 (5 bases). The CDR3 is made up of 15 amino acids. Germline V lookup: CDR1 LNHDA, CDR2 SQIVND (reference sequence). V lost 4 bases and J lost 6, with 16 bases in between. The CDR3 coding sequence is TGTGCCAGTAGTACGTCGAAGGGGAAGATTCAGCCCCAGCATTTT. It codes for CASSTSKGKIQPQHF.

This clone was observed a single time. The chain has TRBV4-2 and TRBJ1-4; D is undetermined. This CDR3 has 18 residues. V was trimmed by 6 bases and J by 0 bases, leaving 20 bases between them. Per germline, CDR1 LGHNA and CDR2 YNFKEQ. The CDR3 DNA is TGTGCCAGCAGTCTAAATGGCAGGAAGAGCGCAACTAATGAAAAACTGTTTTTT. Protein product: CASSLNGRKSATNEKLFF.

The chain joins TRBV30 to TRBJ1-2, with unresolved D. Looked up from germline, CDR1 is GTSNPN and CDR2 is SVGIG (reference sequence). The CDR3 length is 14 residues. Trimming left V 5 bases short and J 1 base short, with 14 bases between. The CDR3 nucleotides read TGTGCCTGGGGTGGGAGGCTGGATAACTATGGCTACACCTTC. Its translation: CAWGGRLDNYGYTF.

The chain has TRBV11-3 and TRBJ2-5; TRBD1 matches 7 bases. Germline V lookup: CDR1 SGHNT, CDR2 YENEEA. Unmatched junction bases numbered 7, after V lost 4 bases and J lost 2 bases. This CDR3 contains 15 residues. The DNA for the CDR3 is TGTGCCAGCAGCTCCGGACAGGAATCACAAGAGACCCAGTACTTC. This sequence encodes CASSSGQESQETQYF.

This clone has a single count. The chain joins TRBV5-5 to TRBJ1-1; D is unresolved. This CDR3 is 14 amino acids long. V lost 2 bases to trimming and J lost 2 bases, with 10 bases between them. In germline, CDR1 is SGHKS, CDR2 YYEKEE (reference sequence). CDR3 sequence (DNA): TGTGCCAGCAGCTTCGAAAACGTAAACACTGAAGCTTTCTTT. It encodes CASSFENVNTEAFF.

This chain uses TRBV28 with TRBJ1-1, with 8 bases identical to TRBD1. Germline CDR1 reads MDHEN; CDR2 reads SYDVKM. V dropped 6 bases and J dropped 4; count of bases not matched to a gene: 19. The CDR3 contains 18 residues. This chain's CDR3 is CASSFPRGRGLGGTEAFF. The CDR3 DNA follows: TGTGCCAGCAGCTTCCCCCGGGGCAGGGGGCTAGGTGGCACTGAAGCTTTCTTT.

A few counts support this clone. The chain recombines TRBV4-1 with TRBJ1-1; D gene ambiguous. This CDR3 has 12 amino acids. The ends were cut back, 4 bases at V and 4 bases at J, with 7 bases in the middle. Germline V lookup: CDR1 MGHRA, CDR2 YSYEKL. Written as DNA, the CDR3 is TGCGCCAGCAGCCCGGTGGGCACTGAAGCTTTCTTT. Amino acid sequence: CASSPVGTEAFF.

This rearrangement joins TRBV2 to TRBJ1-1; D ambiguous. Germline V gives CDR1 SNHLY, CDR2 FYNNEI. Trimming took 2 bases from V and 11 from J, leaving 12 bases between them. The CDR3 runs to 12 residues. CDR3 nucleotides: TGTGCCAGCAGTGAAAACGGGCGCGGGGCTTTCTTT. It translates to CASSENGRGAFF.

The chain recombines TRBV5-4 with TRBJ1-4; 10 bases are shared with TRBD1. Germline lookup yields CDR1 SGHNT and CDR2 YYREEE (reference sequence). This CDR3 contains 15 residues. The ends lost 4 bases at V and 7 bases at J; junction bases unmatched: 7. The CDR3 coding sequence is TGTGCCAGCAGCAGCGGGACAGGGGTAGCTGAAAAACTGTTTTTT. Its protein product is CASSSGTGVAEKLFF.

The chain employs TRBV3-1 (or the pseudogene TRBV3-2) and TRBJ2-1; 11 positions agree with TRBD2. This CDR3 contains 15 residues. Unmatched junction bases numbered 4, after V lost 2 bases and J lost 7 bases. Germline loops: CDR1 LGHDT, CDR2 YNNKEL (reference sequence). The DNA for the CDR3 is TGTGCCAGCAGCCAAATTAGCGGGAGGGCGAATGAGCAGTTCTTC. Translated, it gives CASSQISGRANEQFF.

The chain employs TRBV7-8 and TRBJ2-3; 8 bases are shared with TRBD1. Germline trimming cut 9 bases from V and 6 bases from J; bases unmatched to any gene: 11. The CDR3 is 14 residues long. Per germline, CDR1 SGHVS and CDR2 FQNEAQ. CDR3 sequence reads: CASLRGRGADTQYF. CDR3 nucleotides: TGTGCCAGTCTCAGGGGGCGCGGAGCCGATACGCAGTATTTT.

The J gene is TRBJ1-4, the V gene TRBV28, with TRBD1 matching 7 bases. This CDR3 spans 16 amino acids. CDR1 and CDR2 (germline): MDHEN, SYDVKM. V was pared by 6 bases and J by 3 bases, with 10 bases of the junction left unmatched. CDR3 nucleotides: TGTGCCAGCAGAAGCCTGCCGGGACAGTCTAATGAAAAACTGTTTTTT. Translating it yields CASRSLPGQSNEKLFF.

The V and J genes are TRBV5-1 and TRBJ2-1, with 8 positions matching TRBD1. V shed 0 bases, J shed 2 bases, and the junction held 10 bases outside the gene matches. CDR1 SGHRS and CDR2 YFSETQ come from the germline V gene. The CDR3 is made up of 18 amino acids. The CDR3 sequence: CASSLGGFWTGPYNEQFF. The CDR3 region has the DNA TGCGCCAGCAGCTTGGGTGGGTTTTGGACAGGGCCCTACAATGAGCAGTTCTTC.

The rearrangement joins TRBV5-4 to TRBJ2-7; D gene unclear. This CDR3 contains 13 residues. V gave up 1 base and J gave up 0 bases, with 5 bases separating them. Germline CDR1 SGHNT, CDR2 YYREEE (reference sequence). The CDR3 coding sequence is TGTGCCAGCAGCTTGCCGAGCTCCTACGAGCAGTACTTC. Residues: CASSLPSSYEQYF. The full variable domain, rest sourced from reference TRBV5-4 and TRBJ2-7, is ETGVTQSPTHLIKTRGQQVTLRCSSQSGHNTVSWYQQALGQGPQFIFQYYREEENGRGNFPPRFSGLQFPNYSSELNVNALELDDSALYLCASSLPSSYEQYFGPGTRLTVT.

The gene calls are TRBV7-9 and TRBJ2-7; tentatively, D is TRBD2 (6 bases). The CDR3 is 14 residues long. In germline, CDR1 is SEHNR, CDR2 FQNEAQ (reference sequence). V lost 4 bases and J lost 5, with 15 bases in between. CDR3 in DNA: TGTGCCAGCAGCTCCGGCGGGGAGTATGACGAGCAGTACTTC. It specifies CASSSGGEYDEQYF.

This rearrangement joins TRBV9 to TRBJ2-5; D gene uncertain. Trimming pared 0 bases from V and 4 bases from J, leaving 13 bases between. Germline V CDR1 and CDR2: SGDLS, YYNGEE. The length of the CDR3 is 15 residues. For the CDR3, the DNA is TGTGCCAGCAGCGTAGGGTTTTTGGTTCGAGAGACCCAGTACTTC. This codes for CASSVGFLVRETQYF.

The rearrangement uses TRBV30 and TRBJ1-3, with D maybe TRBD1 (6 bases). Germline V gene lookup returns CDR1 GTSNPN and CDR2 SVGIG (reference sequence). Trimming took off 0 bases at V and 2 bases at J, with 8 bases between the two ends. The CDR3 totals 14 residues. The CDR3 DNA reads TGTGCCTGGAGTGTAGGGGGTGCTGGAAACACCATATATTTT. Protein sequence: CAWSVGGAGNTIYF.

The V gene is TRBV15, the J gene TRBJ2-4; 9 bases match TRBD1. CDR3 length: 16 residues. Trimming took 3 bases from V and 7 from J; bases not matched to a gene: 10. Per the germline V gene, CDR1 is LNHNV and CDR2 is YYDKDF (reference sequence). The CDR3 loop reads CATSSKRTGDRNIQYF. CDR3 in DNA: TGTGCCACCAGCAGTAAAAGGACAGGGGATCGGAACATTCAGTACTTC.

The J gene is TRBJ1-5, the V gene TRBV5-5, with a weak D call TRBD1 (5 bases). V lost 1 base, J lost 0 bases, and 11 bases lay in between. Germline lookup yields CDR1 SGHKS and CDR2 YYEKEE (reference sequence). This CDR3 has 16 amino acids. The CDR3 DNA is TGTGCCAGCAGCTTGACGCCGGGGGATAGCAATCAGCCCCAGCATTTT. It encodes CASSLTPGDSNQPQHF.

CDR3 sequence: CASSSSPLANNEQFF. CDR3 nucleotides: TGTGCCAGCAGCTCGTCCCCCTTGGCCAACAATGAGCAGTTCTTC. The chain combines TRBV7-8 with TRBJ2-1, with no clear D. The germline V and J ends were trimmed by 4 bases and 5 bases, with 15 bases remaining between them. This CDR3 has 15 amino acids. The germline V gene encodes CDR1 SGHVS and CDR2 FQNEAQ.

The chain joins TRBV6-6 to TRBJ1-6; possible D gene TRBD1, 5 bases. Trimming shortened V by 2 bases and J by 9 bases, and 14 bases separated the two germline ends. The CDR3 consists of 15 residues. Germline loops: CDR1 MNHNY, CDR2 SVGAGI (reference sequence). The CDR3 DNA reads as TGTGCCAGCAGTTACGTTGGGGGTATGAGTTCACCCCTCCACTTT. Amino acids: CASSYVGGMSSPLHF.

The rearrangement joins TRBV7-2 to TRBJ2-1; 7 bases are a match to TRBD2. The CDR3 sequence is 12 residues long. Losses at the gene ends were 0 bases for V and 15 bases for J; bases not matched to a gene: 5. Germline V gives CDR1 SGHTA, CDR2 FQGNSA. The CDR3 sequence: CASSLAAGVVFF. The DNA of the CDR3 is TGTGCCAGCAGCTTAGCTGCGGGAGTAGTGTTCTTC. The full variable domain, completed using reference TRBV7-2 and TRBJ2-1, is GAGVSQSPSNKVTEKGKDVELRCDPISGHTALYWYRQSLGQGLEFLIYFQGNSAPDKSGLPSDRFSAERTGGSVSTLTIQRTQQEDSAVYLCASSLAAGVVFFGPGTRLTVL.